This T cell receptor beta chain derives from a study of cytomegalovirus exposure and HLA in healthy donors. Regarding the study as a whole: Across HLA loci, a later analysis found differing TCR association rates, with DRB1 most and HLA-C fewest.

Comments on this clone: Its antigen is currently unknown.

Primers: 60 Vbeta forward and 13 Jbeta reverse. Produced via immunoSEQ multiplex PCR; TCRdb's table is partial and in-frame only. The sample consists of roughly 160,000 clones, around 80% of them appearing once. V was pared by 3 bases and J by 2 bases, with 15 bases between. Germline CDR1 reads SGHRS; CDR2 reads YFSETQ. The CDR3 is 16 residues long. The receptor was derived from a man between 18 and 29 years old in good health and CMV-seropositive. Sequenced sample: PBMCs. The chain carries TRBV5-1 and TRBJ1-3; D gene unclear. For the CDR3, the DNA is TGCGCCAGCAGCTGGACGGCAGGAGGGACTGGAAACACCATATATTTT. Encoded protein: CASSWTAGGTGNTIYF.